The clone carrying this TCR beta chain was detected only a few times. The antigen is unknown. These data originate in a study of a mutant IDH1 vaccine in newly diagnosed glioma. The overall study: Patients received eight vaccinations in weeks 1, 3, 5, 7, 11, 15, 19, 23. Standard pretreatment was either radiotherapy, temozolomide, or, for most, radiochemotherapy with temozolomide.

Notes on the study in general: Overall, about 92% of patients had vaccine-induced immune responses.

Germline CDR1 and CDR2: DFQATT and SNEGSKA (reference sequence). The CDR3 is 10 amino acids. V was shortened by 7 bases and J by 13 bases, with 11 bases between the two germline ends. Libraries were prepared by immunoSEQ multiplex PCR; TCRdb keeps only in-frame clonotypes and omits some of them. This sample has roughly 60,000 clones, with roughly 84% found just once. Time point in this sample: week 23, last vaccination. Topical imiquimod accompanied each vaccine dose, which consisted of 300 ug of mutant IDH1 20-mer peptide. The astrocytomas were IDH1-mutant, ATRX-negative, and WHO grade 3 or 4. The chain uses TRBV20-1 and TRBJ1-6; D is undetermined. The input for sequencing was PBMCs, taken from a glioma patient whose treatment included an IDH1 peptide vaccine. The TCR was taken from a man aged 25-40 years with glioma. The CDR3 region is CSVFDPPLHF. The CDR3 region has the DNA TGCAGTGTTTTTGACCCGCCCCTCCACTTT.